This T cell receptor (beta chain) was found in a study of blood T cell repertoires in COVID-19. Overall study context: Sources were T cells, B-cell-depleted T cells, or PBMCs; the material itself was cDNA or gDNA.

This CDR3 comprises 18 residues. The germline V gene encodes CDR1 SGHAT and CDR2 FQNNGV. Trimming cost V 0 bases and J 0 bases, with 15 bases left between them. Grouping used clinical history reported by participants in a survey and questionnaire. Original analysis: Amplifying reference gene primers gave estimates of nucleated cell counts. Produced via immunoSEQ multiplex PCR; TCRdb's table is partial and in-frame only. Clone size and the V and J calls come from that table; the DNA yielded D and trimming. The sample has hundreds of thousands of clones, approximately 90% seen once; the top ten hold around 1.5%.

The gene calls are TRBV11-2 and TRBJ1-3; D not resolved. The source material was PBMCs or T cells enriched from blood (not recorded which). This TCR derives from a woman aged 18-29 years who had been exposed to COVID-19. As DNA, the CDR3 is TGTGCCAGCAGCTTAGAGATCATTGTCGGGAGCTCTGGAAACACCATATATTTT. This codes for CASSLEIIVGSSGNTIYF. The full variable domain, in which reference TRBV11-2 and TRBJ1-3 provide the parts outside the CDR3, is EAGVAQSPRYKIIEKRQSVAFWCNPISGHATLYWYQQILGQGPKLLIQFQNNGVVDDSQLPKDRFSAERLKGVDSTLKIQPAKLEDSAVYLCASSLEIIVGSSGNTIYFGEGSWLTVV.